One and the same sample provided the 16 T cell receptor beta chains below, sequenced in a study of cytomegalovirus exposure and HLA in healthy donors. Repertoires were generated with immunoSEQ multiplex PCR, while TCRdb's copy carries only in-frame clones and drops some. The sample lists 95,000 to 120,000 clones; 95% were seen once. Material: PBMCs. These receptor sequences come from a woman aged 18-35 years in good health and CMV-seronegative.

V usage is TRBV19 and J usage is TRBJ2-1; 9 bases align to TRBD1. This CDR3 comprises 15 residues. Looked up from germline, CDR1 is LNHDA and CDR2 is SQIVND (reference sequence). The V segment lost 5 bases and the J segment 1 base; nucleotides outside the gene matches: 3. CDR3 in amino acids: CASSLQGASYNEQFF. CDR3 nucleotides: TGTGCCAGTAGTCTACAGGGGGCGTCCTACAATGAGCAGTTCTTC.

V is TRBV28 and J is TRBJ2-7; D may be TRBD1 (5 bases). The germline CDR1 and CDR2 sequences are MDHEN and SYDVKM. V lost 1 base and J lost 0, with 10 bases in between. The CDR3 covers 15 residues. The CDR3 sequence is CASSLLGQGSYEQYF. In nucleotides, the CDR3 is TGTGCCAGCAGTTTATTAGGGCAGGGCTCCTACGAGCAGTACTTC.

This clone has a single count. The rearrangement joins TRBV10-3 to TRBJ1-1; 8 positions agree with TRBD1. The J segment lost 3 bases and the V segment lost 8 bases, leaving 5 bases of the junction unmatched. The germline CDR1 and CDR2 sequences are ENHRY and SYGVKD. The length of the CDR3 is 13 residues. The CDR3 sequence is CAIRTGTYTEAFF. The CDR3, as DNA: TGTGCCATCCGGACAGGGACTTACACTGAAGCTTTCTTT.

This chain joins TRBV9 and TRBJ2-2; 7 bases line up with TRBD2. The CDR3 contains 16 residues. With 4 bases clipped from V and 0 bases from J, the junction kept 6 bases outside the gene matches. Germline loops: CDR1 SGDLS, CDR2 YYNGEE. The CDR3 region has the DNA TGTGCCAGCAGCCCAAGACTAGCTGCGAACACCGGGGAGCTGTTTTTT. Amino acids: CASSPRLAANTGELFF.

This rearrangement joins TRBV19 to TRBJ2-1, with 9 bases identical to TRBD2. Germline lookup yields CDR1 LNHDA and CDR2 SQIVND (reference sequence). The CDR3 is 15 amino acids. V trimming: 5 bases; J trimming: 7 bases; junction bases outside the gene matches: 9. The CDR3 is CASSPAAGGANEQFF. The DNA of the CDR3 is TGTGCCAGTAGTCCAGCGGCGGGGGGGGCTAATGAGCAGTTCTTC. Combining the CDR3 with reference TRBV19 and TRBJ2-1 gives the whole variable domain DGGITQSPKYLFRKEGQNVTLSCEQNLNHDAMYWYRQDPGQGLRLIYYSQIVNDFQKGDIAEGYSVSREKKESFPLTVTSAQKNPTAFYLCASSPAAGGANEQFFGPGTRLTVL.

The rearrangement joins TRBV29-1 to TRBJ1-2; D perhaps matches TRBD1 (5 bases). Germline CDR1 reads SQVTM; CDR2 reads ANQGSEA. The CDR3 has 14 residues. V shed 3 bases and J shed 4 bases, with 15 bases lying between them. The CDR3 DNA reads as TGCAGCGTTGAGATCGGGGGTCTAACCTATGGCTACACCTTC. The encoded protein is CSVEIGGLTYGYTF. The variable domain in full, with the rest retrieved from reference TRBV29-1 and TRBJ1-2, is SAVISQKPSRDICQRGTSLTIQCQVDSQVTMMFWYRQQPGQSLTLIATANQGSEATYESGFVIDKFPISRPNLTFSTLTVSNMSPEDSSIYLCSVEIGGLTYGYTFGSGTRLTVV.

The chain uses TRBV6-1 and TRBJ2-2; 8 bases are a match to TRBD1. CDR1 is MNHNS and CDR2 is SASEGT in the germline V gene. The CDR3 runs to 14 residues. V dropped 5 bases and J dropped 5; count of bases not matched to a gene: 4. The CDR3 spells CASSPGGRTGELFF. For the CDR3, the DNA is TGTGCCAGCAGTCCAGGGGGCCGGACCGGGGAGCTGTTTTTT.

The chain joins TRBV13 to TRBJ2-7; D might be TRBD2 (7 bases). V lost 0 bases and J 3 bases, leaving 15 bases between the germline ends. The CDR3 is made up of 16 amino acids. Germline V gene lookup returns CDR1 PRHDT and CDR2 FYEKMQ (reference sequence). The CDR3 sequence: CASSLGQGGGDYEQYF. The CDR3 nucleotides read TGTGCCAGCAGCTTAGGCCAGGGCGGGGGCGACTACGAGCAGTACTTC. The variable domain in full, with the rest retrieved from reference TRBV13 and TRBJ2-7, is AAGVIQSPRHLIKEKRETATLKCYPIPRHDTVYWYQQGPGQDPQFLISFYEKMQSDKGSIPDRFSAQQFSDYHSELNMSSLELGDSALYFCASSLGQGGGDYEQYFGPGTRLTVT.

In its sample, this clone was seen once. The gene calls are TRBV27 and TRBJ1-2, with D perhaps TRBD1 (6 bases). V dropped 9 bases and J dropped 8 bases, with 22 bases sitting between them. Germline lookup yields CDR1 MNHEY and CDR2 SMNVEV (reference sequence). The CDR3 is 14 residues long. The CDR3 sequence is CASAPVGGLGGYTF. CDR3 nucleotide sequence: TGTGCCAGTGCCCCGGTCGGGGGGCTGGGGGGCTACACCTTC.

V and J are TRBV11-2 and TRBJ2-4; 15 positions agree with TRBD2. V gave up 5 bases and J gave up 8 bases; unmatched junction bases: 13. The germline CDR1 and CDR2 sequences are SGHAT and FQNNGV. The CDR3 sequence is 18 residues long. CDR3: CASSPRGGLAGGPDIQYF. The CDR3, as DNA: TGTGCCAGCAGCCCTAGGGGCGGACTAGCGGGGGGGCCGGACATTCAGTACTTC.

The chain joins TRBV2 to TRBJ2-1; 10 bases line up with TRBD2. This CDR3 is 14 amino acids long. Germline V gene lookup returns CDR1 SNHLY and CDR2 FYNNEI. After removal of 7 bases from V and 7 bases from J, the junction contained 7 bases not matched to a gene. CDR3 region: CASTASGGVNEQFF. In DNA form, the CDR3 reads TGTGCCAGCACCGCTAGCGGGGGAGTTAATGAGCAGTTCTTC.

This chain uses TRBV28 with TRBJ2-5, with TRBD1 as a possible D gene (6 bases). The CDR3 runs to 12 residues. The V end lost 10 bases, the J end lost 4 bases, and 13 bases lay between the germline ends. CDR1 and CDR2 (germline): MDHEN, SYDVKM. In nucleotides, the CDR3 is TGTGCCATCACACGAGGGGGAGAGACCCAGTACTTC. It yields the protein CAITRGGETQYF. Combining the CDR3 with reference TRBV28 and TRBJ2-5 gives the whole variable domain DVKVTQSSRYLVKRTGEKVFLECVQDMDHENMFWYRQDPGLGLRLIYFSYDVKMKEKGDIPEGYSVSREKKERFSLILESASTNQTSMYLCAITRGGETQYFGPGTRLLVL.

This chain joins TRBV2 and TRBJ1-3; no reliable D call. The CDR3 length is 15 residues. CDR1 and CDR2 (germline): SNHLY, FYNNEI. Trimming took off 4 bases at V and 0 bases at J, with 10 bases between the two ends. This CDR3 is CASSVGGSSGNTIYF. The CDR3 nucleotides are TGTGCCAGCAGTGTTGGAGGATCCTCTGGAAACACCATATATTTT.

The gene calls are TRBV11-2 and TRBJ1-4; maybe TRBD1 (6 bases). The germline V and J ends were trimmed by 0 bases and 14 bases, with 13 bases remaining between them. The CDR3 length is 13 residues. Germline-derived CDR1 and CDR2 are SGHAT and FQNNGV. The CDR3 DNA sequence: TGTGCCAGCAGCTTAGAGGACAGCCCACGGCTGTTTTTT. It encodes CASSLEDSPRLFF.

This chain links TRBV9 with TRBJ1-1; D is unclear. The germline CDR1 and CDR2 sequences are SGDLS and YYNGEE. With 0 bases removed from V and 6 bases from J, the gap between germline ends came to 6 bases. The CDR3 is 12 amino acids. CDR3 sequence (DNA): TGTGCCAGCAGCGTAGGAGAGGCTGAAGCTTTCTTT. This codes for CASSVGEAEAFF.

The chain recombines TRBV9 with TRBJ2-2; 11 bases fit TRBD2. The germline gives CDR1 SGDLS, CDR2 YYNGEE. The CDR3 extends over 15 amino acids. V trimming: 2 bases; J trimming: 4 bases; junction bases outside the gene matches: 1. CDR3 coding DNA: TGTGCCAGCAGCGTCCTAGCGGGGGGCACCGGGGAGCTGTTTTTT. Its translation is CASSVLAGGTGELFF.